These 17 T cell receptor beta chains originate from one sample sequenced in a study of blood T cells in healthy people across ages. The use of a sample-barcoded 5' primer and a J-beta primer mix characterized a second PCR of about 7 to 12 cycles. TCRdb recomputed calls from the 5' RACE reads with MiXCR, one row per CDR3 protein. The profile covers 1.5 million to 2 million distinct CDR3 sequences, with about 30% appearing a single time and 7.7% taken by the ten largest. The sample taken for sequencing was blood. Source of these receptors: a woman aged 30 to 39 in good health.

This clonotype was counted a few times. The chain carries TRBV12-5 and TRBJ2-7; unclear D gene. In germline, CDR1 is LGHNT, CDR2 FRNRAP. Trimming took off 5 bases at V and 2 bases at J, with 16 bases between the two ends. This CDR3 comprises 15 residues. The CDR3 DNA reads TGTGCTAGTGGTACCGAGACGGCGCGGCCCTACGAGCAGTACTTC. Its protein is CASGTETARPYEQYF. Drawing the rest from reference TRBV12-5 and TRBJ2-7, the complete variable domain is DARVTQTPRHKVTEMGQEVTMRCQPILGHNTVFWYRQTMMQGLELLAYFRNRAPLDDSGMPKDRFSAEMPDATLATLKIQPSEPRDSAVYFCASGTETARPYEQYFGPGTRLTVT.

The chain couples TRBV11-2 to TRBJ2-1, with D unclear. Per the germline V gene, CDR1 is SGHAT and CDR2 is FQNNGV. V was trimmed by 5 bases and J by 0 bases, leaving 23 bases between them. The CDR3 sequence is 19 residues long. CDR3 in amino acids: CASSRRLVAKGSSYNEQFF. The CDR3 DNA follows: TGTGCCAGCAGCAGAAGGCTAGTGGCGAAGGGAAGCTCCTACAATGAGCAGTTCTTC.

Ten or more counts support this clonotype. This chain joins TRBV7-9 and TRBJ2-5; weak D call: TRBD1 (5 bases). The CDR3 covers 15 residues. The V gene lost 2 bases and the J gene lost 2 bases, with 12 bases spanning the gap. Germline lookup yields CDR1 SEHNR and CDR2 FQNEAQ (reference sequence). In DNA, the CDR3 is TGTGCCAGCAGCTTATCTTTGGGGCCACAAGAGACCCAGTACTTC. It specifies CASSLSLGPQETQYF.

This clonotype was recorded a few times. The chain employs TRBV3-1 and TRBJ2-7; 8 positions match TRBD1. The CDR3 extends over 15 amino acids. V trimming: 3 bases; J trimming: 3 bases; junction bases outside the gene matches: 7. The germline gives CDR1 LGHDT, CDR2 YNNKEL (reference sequence). CDR3 bases: TGTGCCAGCAGCCACCGGGACAGGAGAGGCTACGAGCAGTACTTC. Translating it yields CASSHRDRRGYEQYF.

This clonotype occurred many times. The rearrangement joins TRBV6-1 to TRBJ1-2; D may be TRBD1 (5 bases). This CDR3 spans 13 amino acids. Germline lookup yields CDR1 MNHNS and CDR2 SASEGT. Trimming took 3 bases from V and 8 from J, leaving 13 bases between them. Here the CDR3 reads CASSDDPTAGYTF. As DNA, the CDR3 is TGTGCCAGCAGTGATGATCCGACAGCCGGCTACACCTTC.

In its sample, this clonotype was seen a few times. The chain employs TRBV7-3 and TRBJ1-1, with TRBD1 matching 8 bases. The CDR3 has 14 amino acids. Germline CDR1 SGHTA, CDR2 FQGTGA. Unmatched junction bases numbered 5, after V lost 5 bases and J lost 3 bases. The CDR3, as DNA: TGTGCCAGCAGCGTTGGACAGGGACACACTGAAGCTTTCTTT. Protein sequence: CASSVGQGHTEAFF.

This clonotype was found a few times. The chain links TRBV28 to TRBJ1-2; D unresolved. The CDR3 is 13 residues long. Between the trimmed V and J ends, which lost 8 bases and 1 base, there was a span of 11 bases. Germline V gene lookup returns CDR1 MDHEN and CDR2 SYDVKM. In DNA form, the CDR3 reads TGTGCCAGCGATGACGTCTATAACTATGGCTACACCTTC. Its translation: CASDDVYNYGYTF.

The rearrangement links TRBV5-4 to TRBJ1-2, with TRBD1 matching over 12 bases. Trimming took 3 bases from V and 6 from J; bases not matched to a gene: 18. The CDR3 extends over 19 amino acids. CDR1 SGHNT and CDR2 YYREEE come from the germline V gene (reference sequence). The CDR3 nucleotides read TGTGCCAGCAGCTCACCCCCCGGGGGACAGGGGGCTGAAAACGATGGCTACACCTTC. Its translation is CASSSPPGGQGAENDGYTF.

Comments on this clonotype: A much larger clone lies one base from this, so it may be a read error. This sequence joins TRBV29-1 and TRBJ2-7; 8 positions match TRBD1. This CDR3 region has 13 residues. CDR1 is SQVTM, CDR2 ANQGSEA, per germline. The chain's CDR3 is CSIESDRDYEQYF. DNA of the CDR3: TGCAGCATTGAATCGGACAGGGACTACGAGCAGTACTTC.

With respect to this clonotype: At one end the junction does not follow the germline gene, possibly because of a read error. The chain links TRBV7-9 to TRBJ2-5; D might be TRBD1 (5 bases). This CDR3 has 14 amino acids. CDR1 and CDR2 from the germline V gene are SEHNR and FQNEAQ (reference sequence). The CDR3: CACSWNLGLETQYF. As DNA, the CDR3 is TGTGCCTGCAGCTGGAATTTGGGGCTAGAGACCCAGTACTTC.

The genes are TRBV4-3 and TRBJ2-2; D remains unclear. This CDR3 is built from 14 residues. V lost 0 bases, J lost 9 bases, and 11 bases lay in between. Looked up from germline, CDR1 is LGHNA and CDR2 is YSLEER. The CDR3 protein is CASSQDRTPRELFF. CDR3 bases: TGCGCCAGCAGCCAAGATCGCACCCCTCGGGAGCTGTTTTTT.

V gene TRBV6-6 combines with J gene TRBJ2-6; 7 positions agree with TRBD1. Germline CDR1 reads MNHNY; CDR2 reads SVGAGI (reference sequence). The V and J ends lost 6 bases and 10 bases, in that order; junction bases with no gene match: 6. CDR3 length: 13 residues. The CDR3 spells CASSLDRRNVLTF. As DNA, the CDR3 is TGTGCCAGCAGCTTGGACAGGAGGAACGTCCTGACTTTC.

Worth noting for this clonotype: Just one base apart from a much larger clone, this may be a read error. The chain carries TRBV4-2 and TRBJ2-5, with 8 positions matching TRBD1. The germline V gene encodes CDR1 LGHNA and CDR2 YNFKEQ. V trimming: 4 bases; J trimming: 4 bases; junction bases outside the gene matches: 8. The CDR3 consists of 15 residues. The CDR3 coding sequence is TGTGCCAGCAGCCGGACGACAGGGGTGGGAGAGACCCAGTACTTC. Protein sequence: CASSRTTGVGETQYF.

Ten or more counts support this clonotype. This chain joins TRBV18 and TRBJ2-7; D might be TRBD2 (6 bases). The CDR3 spans 16 residues. V was cut by 1 base and J by 2 bases, with 15 bases left in between. Per germline, CDR1 KGHSH and CDR2 LQKENI. Here the CDR3 DNA reads TGTGCCAGCTCACCACAGCTTGGGGAGGTGGCCTACGAGCAGTACTTC. As protein: CASSPQLGEVAYEQYF.

Concerning this clonotype: At one of its ends the junction is not consistent with the germline gene, which may arise from a read error. The rearrangement links TRBV5-1 to TRBJ1-5, with D tentatively TRBD1 (5 bases). Germline values: CDR1 SGHRS, CDR2 YFSETQ. This CDR3 region has 17 residues. In nucleotides, the CDR3 is TGCACCAGCAGCGGACGGACAAGGGGTCATAGCAATCAGCCCCAGCATTTT. This encodes CTSSGRTRGHSNQPQHF. The entire variable domain, with the rest obtained from reference TRBV5-1 and TRBJ1-5, is as follows: KAGVTQTPRYLIKTRGQQVTLSCSPISGHRSVSWYQQTPGQGLQFLFEYFSETQRNKGNFPGRFSGRQFSNSRSEMNVSTLELGDSALYLCTSSGRTRGHSNQPQHFGDGTRLSIL.

The rearrangement links TRBV11-2 to TRBJ1-2, with unresolved D. This CDR3 is built from 13 residues. Germline V gene data show CDR1 as SGHAT and CDR2 as FQNNGV. V was shortened by 0 bases and J by 8 bases, with 10 bases between the two germline ends. The CDR3 here is CASSLDLGGGYTF. DNA for the CDR3: TGTGCCAGCAGCTTAGATCTGGGAGGCGGCTACACCTTC.

This clonotype has a handful of counts. The chain couples TRBV28 to TRBJ1-2, with D perhaps TRBD1 (5 bases). V lost 6 bases, J lost 1 base, and 12 bases lay in between. Germline CDR1 is MDHEN and CDR2 is SYDVKM. The CDR3 runs to 14 residues. CDR3 protein: CASRVGGRNYGYTF. As DNA, the CDR3 is TGTGCCAGCAGAGTTGGGGGACGTAACTATGGCTACACCTTC.